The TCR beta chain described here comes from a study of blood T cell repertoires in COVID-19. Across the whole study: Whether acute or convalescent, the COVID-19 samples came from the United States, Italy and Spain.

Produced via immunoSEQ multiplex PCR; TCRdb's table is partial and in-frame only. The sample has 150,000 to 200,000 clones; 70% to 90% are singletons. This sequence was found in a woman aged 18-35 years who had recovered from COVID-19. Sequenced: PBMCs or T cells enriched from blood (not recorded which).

This chain's CDR3 is CASSPRLQGGSPLHF. The CDR3 region has the DNA TGCGCCAGCAGCCCCCGTCTCCAGGGAGGTTCACCCCTCCACTTT. V usage is TRBV5-1 and J usage is TRBJ1-6; perhaps TRBD1 as D (5 bases). The CDR3 is 15 amino acids. The V end lost 4 bases, the J end lost 9 bases, and 17 bases lay between the germline ends. CDR1 SGHRS and CDR2 YFSETQ come from the germline V gene.